Presented here are 7 T cell receptor beta chains from one specimen sequenced in a study of T cell repertoires in cytomegalovirus infection (dated by TCRdb to the late 2010s). Their recognized antigens are unknown. The data were produced on an Illumina HiSeq 1500. TCRdb reran the public reads through fastp at Q25 and MiXCR, keeping productive beta chains. All rows with the same CDR3 protein become a single entry with the most common DNA and genes. The sample data list approximately 730,000 distinct CDR3 sequences, and under 35% of these were observed just once. The top ten clones comprise around 13% of the sample. The treatment or condition tag for this specimen amounts to: in vitro stimulation with specific CMV peptide epitopes to enrich CMV-specific T cells. Here the sequenced sample was cultured CD8+ T cells from PBMCs, taken from culture after CMV antigen stimulation. These receptors came from a human donor in good health (CMV status not recorded). Some clones in this sample may be carry-over from other donors' samples.

Many counts were recorded for this clonotype. The gene calls are TRBV12-3 or TRBV12-4 and TRBJ2-7, with D tentatively TRBD1 (6 bases). Between the trimmed V and J ends, which lost 4 bases and 7 bases, there was a span of 11 bases. The CDR3 loop spans 12 amino acids. The CDR3 DNA is TGTGCCAGCAGTTCAGGGGCCGGGGAGCAGTACGTC. Translating gives CASSSGAGEQYV.

The CDR3: CASSPGVGATNEKLFF. The CDR3 DNA follows: TGTGCCAGCAGCCCGGGGGTCGGGGCAACTAATGAAAAACTGTTTTTT. J is TRBJ1-4 and V is TRBV7-9; tentatively, D is TRBD1 (5 bases). The CDR3 runs 16 residues. V was cut by 5 bases and J by 0 bases, with 13 bases left in between. CDR1 is SEHNR and CDR2 is FQNEAQ in the germline V gene (reference sequence).

The rearrangement joins TRBV27 to TRBJ1-6; D not certain. Germline loops: CDR1 MNHEY, CDR2 SMNVEV (reference sequence). The CDR3 is 14 amino acids. The V gene lost 6 bases and the J gene lost 3 bases, with 9 bases spanning the gap. The CDR3 spells CASRGLGYNSPLHF. The CDR3 DNA is TGTGCCAGCAGGGGGTTGGGCTATAATTCACCCCTCCACTTT.

The chain recombines TRBV6-5 with TRBJ2-3, with a weak D call TRBD1 (5 bases). Germline loops: CDR1 MNHEY, CDR2 SVGAGI. This CDR3 spans 14 amino acids. Trimming removed 6 bases at V and 2 bases at J, with 12 bases between. The CDR3 coding sequence is TGTGCCAGCAGGGTTGACAGTCACACAGATACGCAGTATTTT. Translation gives CASRVDSHTDTQYF.

The CDR3 DNA follows: TGTGCCAGCAGCTTAGGAGAGCGTGAGCTGTTTTTT. It codes for CASSLGERELFF. The V and J genes are TRBV7-8 and TRBJ2-2, with unresolved D. Looked up from germline, CDR1 is SGHVS and CDR2 is FQNEAQ. The CDR3 consists of 12 residues. Trimming removed 1 base at V and 11 bases at J, with 8 bases between.

CDR3 amino acids: CAISEAPGDGETQYF. Written as DNA, the CDR3 is TGTGCCATCAGTGAGGCTCCAGGGGATGGGGAGACCCAGTACTTC. The rearrangement uses TRBV10-3 and TRBJ2-5, with a tentative D call TRBD1 (6 bases). Per germline, CDR1 ENHRY and CDR2 SYGVKD. Trimming stripped 2 bases from V and 5 bases from J, with 15 bases between. This CDR3 spans 15 amino acids.

This clonotype occurred a few times. This chain joins TRBV12-3 or TRBV12-4 and TRBJ1-1, with D perhaps matching TRBD1 (5 bases). The CDR3 has 14 amino acids. Trimming pared 6 bases from V and 4 bases from J, leaving 15 bases between. The CDR3 loop reads CASRPPGAATEAFF. DNA for the CDR3: TGTGCCAGCAGGCCCCCCGGGGCCGCCACTGAAGCTTTCTTT.